This T cell receptor beta chain is from a study of T cell repertoires in breast cancer. Notes on the study in general: Transcript abundance and primer differences skewed clone recovery in emulsion RT-PCR.

Between the trimmed V and J ends, which lost 8 bases and 6 bases, there was a span of 14 bases. The CDR3 length is 12 residues. Germline V CDR1 and CDR2: MGHDK, SYGVNS. During the second nested PCR, blocking oligonucleotides suppressed genes that were not paired. Each CDR3 protein gets one entry after TCRdb re-called the emulsion pairing reads with MiXCR. The repertoire holds nearly 40,000 distinct CDR3 sequences, roughly 44% seen once, with about 60% in the top ten. On this clonotype: Its antigen is unidentified.

The expanded emulsion RT-PCR method captured paired alpha and beta chains from CD8+ T cells. What was sequenced was CD8+ T cells. The V gene is TRBV25-1, the J gene TRBJ2-7; D might be TRBD2 (6 bases). This receptor was obtained from a pool of human donors with breast cancer or a healthy control (not recorded which). CDR3 region: CASRDFLGEQYF. The CDR3 DNA is TGTGCCAGCCGGGACTTCCTCGGCGAGCAGTACTTC.